The clone carrying this T cell receptor beta chain showed up just a few times. Its matching antigen is unknown. This sample was taken from a study of identical twins. The CDR3 is 14 amino acids. Between the trimmed V and J ends, which lost 1 base and 4 bases, there was a span of 8 bases. Germline CDR1 is MGHDK and CDR2 is SYGVNS. TCRdb re-called the 5' RACE reads with MiXCR, one entry per CDR3 protein. This sample yields a few hundred thousand distinct CDR3 sequences, of which roughly a tenth are seen a single time; 9% to 10% belongs to the top ten. Study outcomes and limitations: Conclusions relied on cross-sectional statistical analysis, not following the same donors.

The sample comprised memory T cells sorted from blood. The V gene is TRBV25-1, the J gene TRBJ1-3, with D unclear. This clonotype was sampled from a man in his fifties in good health. The CDR3 loop reads CASSESMVGNTIYF. CDR3 DNA sequence: TGTGCCAGCAGTGAATCCATGGTCGGAAACACCATATATTTT.